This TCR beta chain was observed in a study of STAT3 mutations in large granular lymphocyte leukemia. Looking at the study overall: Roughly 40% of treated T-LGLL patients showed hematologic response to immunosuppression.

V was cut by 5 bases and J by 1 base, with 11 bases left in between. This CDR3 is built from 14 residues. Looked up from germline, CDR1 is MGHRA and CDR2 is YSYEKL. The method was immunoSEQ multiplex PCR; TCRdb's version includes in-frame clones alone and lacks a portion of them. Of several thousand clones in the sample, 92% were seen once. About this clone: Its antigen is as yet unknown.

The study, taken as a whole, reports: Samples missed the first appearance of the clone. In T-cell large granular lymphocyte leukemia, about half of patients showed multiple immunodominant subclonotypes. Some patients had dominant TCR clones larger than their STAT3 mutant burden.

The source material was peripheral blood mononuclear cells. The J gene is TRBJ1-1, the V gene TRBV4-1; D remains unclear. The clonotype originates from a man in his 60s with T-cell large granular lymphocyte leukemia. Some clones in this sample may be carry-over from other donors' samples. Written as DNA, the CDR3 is TGCGCCAGCAGCGGTCTACTAAAGAACACTGAAGCTTTCTTT. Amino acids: CASSGLLKNTEAFF.